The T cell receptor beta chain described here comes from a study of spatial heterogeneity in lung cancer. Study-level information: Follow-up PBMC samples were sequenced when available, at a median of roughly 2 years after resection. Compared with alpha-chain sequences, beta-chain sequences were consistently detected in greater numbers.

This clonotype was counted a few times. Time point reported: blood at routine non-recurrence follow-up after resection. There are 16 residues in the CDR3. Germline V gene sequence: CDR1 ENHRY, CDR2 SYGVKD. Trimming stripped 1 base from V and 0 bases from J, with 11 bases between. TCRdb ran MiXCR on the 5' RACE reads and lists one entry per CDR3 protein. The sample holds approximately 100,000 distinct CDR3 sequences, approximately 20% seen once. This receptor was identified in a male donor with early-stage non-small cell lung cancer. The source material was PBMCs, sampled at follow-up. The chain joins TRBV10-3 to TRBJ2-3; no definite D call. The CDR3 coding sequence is TGTGCCATCAGTGAGTTGGAGTCTTCTAGCACAGATACGCAGTATTTT. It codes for CAISELESSSTDTQYF.